These T cell receptor beta chains were read from a single sample in a study of T cell responses to AZD1222 COVID-19 vaccine. Profiling relied on immunoSEQ multiplex PCR, and the TCRdb table lists in-frame clones only, not all of them. The data show about 150,000 clones, roughly 90% seen once. The sample consisted of peripheral blood, taken 28 days after the second dose of the MenACWY control vaccine. Every receptor here comes from an adult who received the MenACWY meningococcal vaccine as a control. The CDR3 runs from the conserved cysteine through the conserved F or W. A D gene is named only where the DNA matches it firmly. Clone size is not always given. Where it is, it says once, few, many or a class for expanded clones.

TRBJ1-2 . . TRBV19 TGTGCCAGTACTCGACAGGCGCCAGGGATAGTCTATGGCTACACCTTC CASTRQAPGIVYGYTF
TRBJ2-5 TRBD2 . TRBV7-2 TGTGCCAGCAGCCCCCGTGGCGGGGGGGAGACCCAGTACTTC CASSPRGGGETQYF
TRBJ1-3 . . TRBV5-8 TGTGCCAGCAGCGTTCGGGACACCTATTCGGGGAACACCATATATTTT CASSVRDTYSGNTIYF
TRBJ1-1 . . TRBV3-1/TRBV3-2 TGTGCCAGCAGCCAGTCAGGGAACACTGAAGCTTTCTTT CASSQSGNTEAFF
TRBJ1-2 . . TRBV27 TGTGCCAGCAGTTTAAAAGGCGGCAGAGGTGGCTACACCTTC CASSLKGGRGGYTF
TRBJ2-3 . few TRBV4-2 TGTGCCAGCAGGTTGACAGTCACAGATACGCAGTATTTT CASRLTVTDTQYF
TRBJ2-5 . . TRBV9 TGTGCCAGCAGCTTGTCGGACTTCCGTGAGACCCAGTACTTC CASSLSDFRETQYF
TRBJ1-6 . . TRBV29-1 TGCAGCGCACGCCTAGGAACAGGGCGTAATTCACCCCTCCACTTT CSARLGTGRNSPLHF
TRBJ2-7 . . TRBV3-1/TRBV3-2 TGTGCCAGCAGCCAAGGGACGTCTCCTTACGAGCAGTACTTC CASSQGTSPYEQYF
TRBJ2-7 . . TRBV5-5 TGTGCCAGCAGCTCGTCGACAGGACCCCGCTCCTACGAGCAGTACTTC CASSSSTGPRSYEQYF
TRBJ2-2 . . TRBV18 TGTGCCAGCTCACCTTCGCGTTTACAGATGAACACCGGGGAGCTGTTTTTT CASSPSRLQMNTGELFF
TRBJ1-5 . . TRBV7-3 TGTGCCAGCAGCTTAGGGGTACGCCAGCCCCAGCATTTT CASSLGVRQPQHF
TRBJ1-2 . few TRBV2 TGTGCCAGCAGTGAATACTATGGCTACACCTTC CASSEYYGYTF
TRBJ1-4 . . TRBV5-1 TGCGCCAGCAGCTTTGGGGGATGGAATGAAAAACTGTTTTTT CASSFGGWNEKLFF
TRBJ1-1 . . TRBV14 TGTGCCAGCAGTTCTTTCGGGCAGGCTGAAGCTTTCTTT CASSSFGQAEAFF
TRBJ2-1 . . TRBV7-2 TGTGCCAGCAGCTTAGGAACAGGAGGGGTGTATTCTGAGCAGTTCTTC CASSLGTGGVYSEQFF
TRBJ2-5 TRBD2 . TRBV7-2 TGTGCCAGCAGCTTAGGCCGGACTAGCGGGGGGGCCCAAGAGACCCAGTACTTC CASSLGRTSGGAQETQYF
TRBJ2-2 TRBD1 . TRBV10-3 TGTGCCATCAATTCGGGGACAGGGGGGACCGGGGAGCTGTTTTTT CAINSGTGGTGELFF
TRBJ2-3 TRBD2 . TRBV2 TGTGCCAGCCAGGTAGCGGGAGTTAGCACAGATACGCAGTATTTT CASQVAGVSTDTQYF
TRBJ2-1 TRBD2 . TRBV5-8 TGTGCCAGCAGCTGGGGCGGGAGGGCCAATGAGCAGTTCTTC CASSWGGRANEQFF
TRBJ2-7 . few TRBV18 TGTGCCAGCTCACCCCCGGCAGGGGTGGGGCAGTACTTC CASSPPAGVGQYF
TRBJ2-5 TRBD1 . TRBV6-5 TGTGCCAGCAGTTACTCGGGACAGGGTGGGGAGACCCAGTACTTC CASSYSGQGGETQYF
TRBJ2-2 . . TRBV4-1 TGCGCCAGCAGCCAAGTAACGAACACCGGGGAGCTGTTTTTT CASSQVTNTGELFF
TRBJ1-2 . . TRBV12-5 TGTGCTAGTGGTCCCTGGACTGGGACTCCGACCTTACCAAGGGGCTACACCTTC CASGPWTGTPTLPRGYTF
TRBJ1-1 . . TRBV29-1 TGCAGCGTCCTGGGGCAGGGGACTGAAGCTTTCTTT CSVLGQGTEAFF
TRBJ1-2 TRBD1 . TRBV10-3 TGTGCCATCAGGGGGGACAGGGGAAACTATGGCTACACCTTC CAIRGDRGNYGYTF
TRBJ1-4 TRBD1 . TRBV7-9 TGTGCCAGCAGCGCCCACAGGGGGGGGACGGGTGAAAAACTGTTTTTT CASSAHRGGTGEKLFF
TRBJ1-4 TRBD1 . TRBV18 TGTGCCAGCTCACTCGACAGGGCTAATGAAAAACTGTTTTTT CASSLDRANEKLFF
TRBJ1-5 . . TRBV4-3 TGCGCCAGCAGCCAAGATAGGGGACAGCCCCAGCATTTT CASSQDRGQPQHF
TRBJ1-4 TRBD1 few TRBV25-1 TGTGCCAGCAGTGAAGGACAGGGGTGGGGTTCTAATGAAAAACTGTTTTTT CASSEGQGWGSNEKLFF
TRBJ2-2 . . TRBV18 TGTGCCAGCTCACCGAACCTGAACACCGGGGAGCTGTTTTTT CASSPNLNTGELFF
TRBJ1-3 . . TRBV5-1 TGCGCCAGCAGCTGGTCCGACTCTGGAAACACCATATATTTT CASSWSDSGNTIYF
TRBJ2-3 . . TRBV5-5 TGTGCCAGCAGCTTTCTGGGCCCCACAGATACGCAGTATTTT CASSFLGPTDTQYF
TRBJ2-1 TRBD2 . TRBV24-1 TGTGCCACCAGTGATAGGAGGGTTGGACTAGTGGGGAATGAGCAGTTCTTC CATSDRRVGLVGNEQFF
TRBJ1-3 . . TRBV5-5 TGTGCCAGCAGCTTCGGACAGAGCGGAAACACCATATATTTT CASSFGQSGNTIYF
TRBJ2-2 TRBD2 . TRBV4-2 TGTGCCAGCAGCCCCCGCGGGGGACGGAACACCGGGGAGCTGTTTTTT CASSPRGGRNTGELFF
TRBJ2-2 . . TRBV14 TGTGCCAGCAGCCAAGAAATGCCCCGGAACACCGGGGAGCTGTTTTTT CASSQEMPRNTGELFF
TRBJ2-2 TRBD1 . TRBV4-2 TGTGCCAGCAGCTGGCTTCGACAGGGAGAGCTGTTTTTT CASSWLRQGELFF
TRBJ2-1 TRBD2 . TRBV6-2/TRBV6-3 TGTGCCAGCAATTACCCTGGAGGGACTAGCGGCTACAATGAGCAGTTCTTC CASNYPGGTSGYNEQFF
TRBJ2-1 . . TRBV5-1 TGCGCCAGCAGCAACCTGAGGACGGATTACAATGAGCAGTTCTTC CASSNLRTDYNEQFF
TRBJ2-7 . once TRBV4-1 TGCGCCAGCAGCCAAGATCATTCCGGGGGCCGAAGCTCCTACGAGCAGTACTTC CASSQDHSGGRSSYEQYF